These 19 T cell receptor beta chains came from one sample sequenced in a study of shared clonotypes between healthy human individuals. CD45RO negativity and positive selection for CCR7 defined naive CD8 cells, a population that excluded terminally differentiated effector memory CD45RA+ cells. Produced via immunoSEQ multiplex PCR; TCRdb's table is partial and in-frame only. Here the sample spans millions of clones, about 95% being singletons. Sequencing was performed on naive CD8+ T cells sorted from blood. All receptors come from a man between 18 and 35 years old in good health.

The chain is built from TRBV5-6 and TRBJ2-1, with 13 bases aligning to TRBD2. V gave up 3 bases and J gave up 4 bases; unmatched junction bases: 4. The germline V gene has CDR1 SGHDT and CDR2 YYEEEE. This CDR3 is built from 16 residues. The CDR3 nucleotides read TGTGCCAGCAGCTACGGGGGACTAGCGGGGTACAATGAGCAGTTCTTC. Protein: CASSYGGLAGYNEQFF.

The CDR3 bases are TGTGCCAGCAGCCCCCCGTTATGGGAGGAAGCTTTCTTT. Protein: CASSPPLWEEAFF. J is TRBJ1-1 and V is TRBV7-9; D is unclear. The length of the CDR3 is 13 residues. The V end was cut by 5 bases, the J end by 8 bases, with 15 bases between. CDR1 SEHNR and CDR2 FQNEAQ come from the germline V gene (reference sequence).

The chain uses TRBV28 and TRBJ1-3, with D perhaps TRBD1 (5 bases). Between the trimmed V and J ends, which lost 8 bases and 0 bases, there was a span of 8 bases. CDR3 length: 13 residues. Germline values: CDR1 MDHEN, CDR2 SYDVKM. The CDR3 DNA reads as TGTGCCAGCGACAGCGCCTCTGGAAACACCATATATTTT. This translates into CASDSASGNTIYF.

The chain is built from TRBV28 and TRBJ1-2; D gene ambiguous. CDR1 and CDR2 from the germline V gene are MDHEN and SYDVKM. The CDR3 loop spans 13 amino acids. V shed 1 base and J shed 4 bases, with 7 bases lying between them. The DNA of the CDR3 is TGTGCCAGCAGTTTATCTCGGGCCTATGGCTACACCTTC. It is translated as CASSLSRAYGYTF.

This clone was found a few times. The V call is TRBV30, the J call TRBJ1-5; 9 nucleotides agree with TRBD1. CDR1 and CDR2 from the germline V gene are GTSNPN and SVGIG (reference sequence). The CDR3 is 14 residues long. Losses at the gene ends were 2 bases for V and 7 bases for J; bases not matched to a gene: 6. The CDR3 DNA reads as TGTGCCTGGAGTAACGGACAGGGGAGGCAGCCCCAGCATTTT. Amino acid sequence: CAWSNGQGRQPQHF.

This chain links TRBV5-6 with TRBJ2-7; the D call may be TRBD1 or TRBD2 (5 bases each). This CDR3 has 14 amino acids. Trimming took off 4 bases at V and 2 bases at J, with 13 bases between the two ends. Germline V lookup: CDR1 SGHDT, CDR2 YYEEEE. CDR3 sequence: CASSQGDPTYEQYF. The CDR3 DNA reads TGTGCCAGCAGCCAAGGGGACCCCACCTACGAGCAGTACTTC.

V and J are TRBV7-2 and TRBJ2-5; 11 nucleotides match TRBD1. The CDR3 runs 16 residues. Germline V gene sequence: CDR1 SGHTA, CDR2 FQGNSA. With 5 bases clipped from V and 5 bases from J, the junction kept 10 bases outside the gene matches. CDR3 nucleotide sequence: TGTGCCAGCAGCAAACTCGGGACAGGGGGTATGGAGACCCAGTACTTC. This gives the protein CASSKLGTGGMETQYF.

The V call is TRBV7-2, the J call TRBJ2-5; D not resolved. The J call is in doubt because the DNA end fits TRBJ2-7 better. From germline, CDR1 is SGHTA and CDR2 FQGNSA. This CDR3 spans 14 amino acids. CDR3 DNA: TGTGCCAGCAGCTTAGGTAGATGGGCCTACGAGCAGTACTTC. Amino acid sequence: CASSLGRWAYEQYF.

This sequence joins TRBV25-1 and TRBJ2-1, with 7 bases lining up with TRBD1. Germline CDR1 is MGHDK and CDR2 is SYGVNS. J gave up 9 bases and V 3 bases, and 2 bases lay outside the gene matches. The CDR3 is 12 amino acids. CDR3 DNA sequence: TGTGCCAGCAGTGACACAGGGGCTGAGCAGTTCTTC. It is translated as CASSDTGAEQFF.

The chain recombines TRBV5-6 with TRBJ2-3, with D hard to call. CDR1 SGHDT and CDR2 YYEEEE come from the germline V gene. The CDR3 is made up of 14 amino acids. V was shortened by 4 bases and J by 0 bases, with 9 bases between the two germline ends. In nucleotides, the CDR3 is TGTGCCAGCAGCCTGAACCCTAGCACAGATACGCAGTATTTT. It is translated as CASSLNPSTDTQYF.

In DNA, the CDR3 is TGTGCCAGCAGCATAGAGGGCACAGGCGGTATTCAGTACTTC. Protein sequence: CASSIEGTGGIQYF. The chain recombines TRBV7-2 with TRBJ2-4, with D possibly being TRBD1 or TRBD2 (5 bases each). This CDR3 region has 14 residues. V lost 5 bases, J lost 10 bases, and 18 bases lay in between. Per the germline V gene, CDR1 is SGHTA and CDR2 is FQGNSA.

CDR3 in DNA: TGCAGCGTTGAAGATCCAGAACAGGGGTCGGGCTATGGCTACACCTTC. Amino acids: CSVEDPEQGSGYGYTF. V gene TRBV29-1 combines with J gene TRBJ1-2; 7 bases align to TRBD1. Germline trimming cut 0 bases from V and 4 bases from J; bases unmatched to any gene: 11. This CDR3 has 16 amino acids. CDR1 SQVTM and CDR2 ANQGSEA come from the germline V gene.

This clone was observed a single time. This chain uses TRBV19 with TRBJ2-7; 12 nucleotides agree with TRBD2. The J segment lost 2 bases and the V segment lost 10 bases, leaving 3 bases of the junction unmatched. Per germline, CDR1 LNHDA and CDR2 SQIVND (reference sequence). The CDR3 sequence is 13 residues long. The DNA for the CDR3 is TGTGCCACTAGCGGGAGGGAAACCTACGAGCAGTACTTC. This translates into CATSGRETYEQYF.

The chain recombines TRBV5-1 with TRBJ1-1; D possibly corresponds to TRBD1 (5 bases). The CDR3 spans 15 residues. V was trimmed by 4 bases and J by 0 bases, leaving 13 bases between them. The germline gives CDR1 SGHRS, CDR2 YFSETQ. The CDR3 is CASSLGRSLNTEAFF. As DNA, the CDR3 is TGCGCCAGCAGCCTGGGACGTTCCTTGAACACTGAAGCTTTCTTT.

CDR3 nucleotides: TGCGCCAGCCCTATACAGGGGGCAATCGACGAGCAGTACTTC. Translated, it gives CASPIQGAIDEQYF. This rearrangement joins TRBV5-1 to TRBJ2-7, with 9 bases lining up with TRBD1. Per the germline V gene, CDR1 is SGHRS and CDR2 is YFSETQ. The CDR3 loop spans 14 amino acids. With 7 bases clipped from V and 5 bases from J, the junction kept 10 bases outside the gene matches.

As for this clone: Other DNA variants within this sample encode the same CDR3. The J gene is TRBJ2-1, the V gene TRBV5-1; D ambiguous. This CDR3 has 12 residues. The V end lost 2 bases, the J end lost 5 bases, and 5 bases lay between the germline ends. From germline, CDR1 is SGHRS and CDR2 YFSETQ. Here the CDR3 reads CASSLANNEQFF. For the CDR3, the DNA is TGCGCCAGCAGCTTAGCCAACAATGAGCAGTTCTTC.

J is TRBJ2-7 and V is TRBV4-1; D remains ambiguous. Looked up from germline, CDR1 is MGHRA and CDR2 is YSYEKL. The CDR3 spans 15 residues. Trimming removed 0 bases from V and 1 base from J, with 10 bases in between. The CDR3 nucleotides read TGCGCCAGCAGCCAAGAGAGTCTGGGATCCTACGAGCAGTACTTC. This sequence encodes CASSQESLGSYEQYF.

The V and J genes are TRBV6-5 and TRBJ2-1; no clear D gene. Trimming pared 0 bases from V and 6 bases from J, leaving 6 bases between. Germline CDR1 is MNHEY and CDR2 is SVGAGI. The CDR3 consists of 13 residues. CDR3 region: CASSYSSPNEQFF. The DNA for the CDR3 is TGTGCCAGCAGTTACTCGAGCCCCAATGAGCAGTTCTTC.

The V gene is TRBV9, the J gene TRBJ2-5, with no clear D. Between the trimmed V and J ends, which lost 1 base and 3 bases, there was a span of 13 bases. Germline V gives CDR1 SGDLS, CDR2 YYNGEE. The CDR3 is 15 amino acids. The CDR3 sequence: CASSVMDVPKETQYF. The CDR3, as DNA: TGTGCCAGCAGCGTAATGGACGTACCCAAAGAGACCCAGTACTTC.